The 28 T cell receptor beta chains presented below share a single source sample, sequenced in a study of identical twins. TCRdb fed the 5' RACE reads into MiXCR, producing one record per CDR3 protein. Seen here are 500,000 or so distinct CDR3 sequences, more than 13% observed once, and the top ten hold approximately 0.98%. The same data also went into a second study, on yellow fever vaccine responses in identical twins.

The specimen sequenced was CD4+ T cells sorted from blood. Receptors were obtained from a woman between 18 and 29 years old in good health.

This clonotype was seen only a few times. V gene TRBV9 combines with J gene TRBJ2-2; the match to TRBD2 covers 7 bases. CDR1 and CDR2 (germline): SGDLS, YYNGEE. There are 17 residues in the CDR3. With 4 bases clipped from V and 2 bases from J, the junction kept 11 bases outside the gene matches. This chain's CDR3 is CASSTVRLADNTGELFF. The CDR3 bases are TGTGCCAGCAGCACCGTCCGACTAGCAGACAACACCGGGGAGCTGTTTTTT.

The V and J genes are TRBV29-1 and TRBJ1-1; D uncertain. Germline-derived CDR1 and CDR2 are SQVTM and ANQGSEA. Trimming stripped 2 bases from V and 1 base from J, with 11 bases between. This CDR3 is 14 amino acids long. The DNA of the CDR3 is TGCAGCGTTGAACGTTGGCGGGAGAACACTGAAGCTTTCTTT. Translation gives CSVERWRENTEAFF.

This clonotype was recorded a few times. V is TRBV12-3 or TRBV12-4 and J is TRBJ2-7; TRBD1 matches at 7 bases. J was trimmed by 2 bases and V by 7 bases; bases with no gene match: 11. The CDR3 totals 15 residues. In DNA form, the CDR3 reads TGTGCCAGCACCCGCTACCGGGACAGAGCCTACGAGCAGTACTTC. This sequence encodes CASTRYRDRAYEQYF.

This sequence joins TRBV6-5 and TRBJ2-7; no clear D. Germline CDR1 is MNHEY and CDR2 is SVGAGI. This CDR3 is 16 amino acids long. The V gene lost 4 bases and the J gene lost 2 bases, with 18 bases spanning the gap. The CDR3 reads CASSSALNLRPYEQYF. As DNA, the CDR3 is TGTGCCAGCAGTTCCGCTCTAAACTTAAGGCCCTACGAGCAGTACTTC.

This clonotype has at least ten counts. The CDR3 bases are TGCAGCGTCGGGTACAATGAGCAGTTCTTC. Its translation: CSVGYNEQFF. This chain links TRBV29-1 with TRBJ2-1; D unresolved. Germline V gene data show CDR1 as SQVTM and CDR2 as ANQGSEA. The CDR3 has 10 amino acids. Trimming took off 6 bases at V and 4 bases at J, with 4 bases between the two ends.

This clonotype has only a few counts. The CDR3 spells CASSLTGSNEKLFF. In DNA form, the CDR3 reads TGCGCCAGCAGCTTAACGGGATCTAATGAAAAACTGTTTTTT. The chain couples TRBV5-1 to TRBJ1-4; no firm D call. The ends were cut back, 2 bases at V and 3 bases at J, with 8 bases in the middle. Germline V gene sequence: CDR1 SGHRS, CDR2 YFSETQ. The CDR3 extends over 14 amino acids.

There are a few counts of this clonotype. V usage is TRBV11-3 and J usage is TRBJ2-5; D possibly corresponds to TRBD2 (5 bases). This CDR3 contains 14 residues. V was clipped by 2 bases and J by 7 bases, with 14 bases between them. Germline CDR1 reads SGHNT; CDR2 reads YENEEA. DNA of the CDR3: TGTGCCAGCAGCTTAACCTCCGCCGCGGGGACCCAGTACTTC. This encodes CASSLTSAAGTQYF.

This clonotype was recorded many times. This chain connects TRBV12-3 or TRBV12-4 to TRBJ2-3; D is unresolved. Trimming shortened V by 7 bases and J by 2 bases, and 10 bases separated the two germline ends. The CDR3 has 13 amino acids. The CDR3 protein is CASTLTHTDTQYF. The CDR3 coding sequence is TGTGCCAGCACCCTGACTCACACAGATACGCAGTATTTT.

V and J are TRBV2 and TRBJ1-4, with a weak D call TRBD1 (5 bases). Trimming took 2 bases from V and 8 from J, leaving 12 bases between them. This CDR3 has 14 amino acids. Germline V gene data show CDR1 as SNHLY and CDR2 as FYNNEI. CDR3 region: CASSERGAGEKLFF. For the CDR3, the DNA is TGTGCCAGCAGTGAACGTGGGGCGGGGGAAAAACTGTTTTTT.

This clonotype was observed many times. One end of the junction does not line up with germline, which may come from a read error. The chain recombines TRBV7-2 with TRBJ2-3, with D uncertain. This CDR3 comprises 12 residues. Germline V gene lookup returns CDR1 SGHTA and CDR2 FQGNSA. DNA for the CDR3: TGTGCCAGCAGTTTAGGTTCGGGTACGCAGTATTTT. The encoded protein is CASSLGSGTQYF. Full variable domain (rest looked up from reference TRBV7-2 and TRBJ2-3): GAGVSQSPSNKVTEKGKDVELRCDPISGHTALYWYRQSLGQGLEFLIYFQGNSAPDKSGLPSDRFSAERTGGSVSTLTIQRTQQEDSAVYLCASSLGSGTQYFGPGTRLTVL.

Only a few counts were recorded for this clonotype. V gene TRBV28 combines with J gene TRBJ1-1; 7 nucleotides agree with TRBD1. The V and J ends lost 6 bases and 5 bases, in that order; junction bases with no gene match: 12. Germline V lookup: CDR1 MDHEN, CDR2 SYDVKM. The CDR3 runs to 15 residues. The CDR3 bases are TGTGCCAGCAGCTTCCCCGGGACAGCGAAAACTGAAGCTTTCTTT. Translating gives CASSFPGTAKTEAFF.

This clonotype was observed a few times. The rearrangement joins TRBV21-1 to TRBJ2-2; the DNA was not compared with TRBD1, the D call given in the table. TRBV21-1 is a recognized pseudogene. The CDR3 loop spans 15 amino acids. In DNA, the CDR3 is TGTGCCTCCTCGGGGGGACAGGGATTCTCCGGGGAGCTGTTTTTT. This encodes CASSGGQGFSGELFF.

V usage is TRBV27 and J usage is TRBJ2-3, with a tentative D call TRBD2 (5 bases). The CDR3 spans 16 residues. Trimming shortened V by 3 bases and J by 1 base, and 14 bases separated the two germline ends. Germline V CDR1 and CDR2: MNHEY, SMNVEV (reference sequence). The DNA of the CDR3 is TGTGCCAGCAGTTTCACGACACTCGGGGGCACAGATACGCAGTATTTT. This codes for CASSFTTLGGTDTQYF.

V gene TRBV6-1 combines with J gene TRBJ2-5, with D tentatively TRBD1 or TRBD2 (6 bases each). From germline, CDR1 is MNHNS and CDR2 SASEGT. CDR3 length: 14 residues. V shed 10 bases and J shed 4 bases, with 19 bases lying between them. The CDR3 DNA follows: TGTGCCATCCTACTGAGGGGGGCCCGAGAGACCCAGTACTTC. Its translation: CAILLRGARETQYF.

This clonotype was picked up many times. The V and J genes are TRBV2 and TRBJ2-1; 12 positions agree with TRBD2. This CDR3 has 16 residues. The germline V gene has CDR1 SNHLY and CDR2 FYNNEI. V gave up 6 bases and J gave up 4 bases; unmatched junction bases: 7. The CDR3 coding sequence is TGTGCCAGCAGAGATCCTAGCGGGGGGGTATACAATGAGCAGTTCTTC. It yields the protein CASRDPSGGVYNEQFF.

The V call is TRBV12-3 or TRBV12-4, the J call TRBJ2-5; TRBD1 matches at 9 bases. The CDR3 totals 16 residues. Germline trimming cut 5 bases from V and 2 bases from J; bases unmatched to any gene: 9. DNA of the CDR3: TGTGCCAGCAGTACGAGGACAGGGGCACCTCAAGAGACCCAGTACTTC. It is translated as CASSTRTGAPQETQYF.

This sequence joins TRBV19 and TRBJ1-6; D call uncertain. V shed 9 bases and J shed 0 bases, with 9 bases lying between them. Germline V lookup: CDR1 LNHDA, CDR2 SQIVND (reference sequence). The CDR3 has 14 residues. The CDR3 DNA follows: TGTGCCAGCGGCGCTGACTCCTATAATTCACCCCTCCACTTT. Residues: CASGADSYNSPLHF.

The J gene is TRBJ1-1, the V gene TRBV20-1, with unresolved D. The CDR3 sequence is 11 residues long. Per the germline V gene, CDR1 is DFQATT and CDR2 is SNEGSKA (reference sequence). The CDR3 sequence is CRSVWGTEAFF. In DNA, the CDR3 is TGCAGGTCGGTATGGGGCACTGAAGCTTTCTTT.

The chain recombines TRBV3-1 with TRBJ2-7; D is unclear. Germline CDR1 reads LGHDT; CDR2 reads YNNKEL (reference sequence). Trimming stripped 1 base from V and 5 bases from J, with 9 bases between. This CDR3 contains 13 residues. The CDR3 nucleotides read TGTGCCAGCAGCCAAGGGGTCAAGGACGAGCAGTACTTC. Its protein product is CASSQGVKDEQYF.

This clonotype has at least ten counts. V is TRBV10-3 and J is TRBJ1-4; D perhaps matches TRBD1 (6 bases). CDR3 length: 13 residues. Germline V lookup: CDR1 ENHRY, CDR2 SYGVKD. The V end was cut by 11 bases, the J end by 1 base, with 11 bases between. CDR3 sequence reads: CASSRGTNEKLFF. The CDR3 bases are TGTGCCTCAAGCAGGGGAACTAATGAAAAACTGTTTTTT.

The chain has TRBV15 and TRBJ1-6; perhaps TRBD1 as D (6 bases). V lost 8 bases, J lost 7 bases, and 18 bases lay in between. The CDR3 spans 15 residues. Germline V gives CDR1 LNHNV, CDR2 YYDKDF (reference sequence). This chain's CDR3 is CATEPNPRGNSPLHF. The CDR3 DNA reads TGTGCCACCGAACCTAACCCCAGGGGCAATTCACCCCTCCACTTT. Variable domain in full (rest from reference TRBV15 and TRBJ1-6): DAMVIQNPRYQVTQFGKPVTLSCSQTLNHNVMYWYQQKSSQAPKLLFHYYDKDFNNEADTPDNFQSRRPNTSFCFLDIRSPGLGDTAMYLCATEPNPRGNSPLHFGNGTRLTVT.

This clonotype was recorded at least ten times. The chain carries TRBV10-3 and TRBJ1-5; D not resolved. V was trimmed by 1 base and J by 3 bases, leaving 4 bases between them. The CDR3 extends over 13 amino acids. Germline CDR1 and CDR2: ENHRY and SYGVKD. CDR3 residues: CAISELPNQPQHF. CDR3 nucleotides: TGTGCCATCAGTGAGTTGCCCAATCAGCCCCAGCATTTT.

This clonotype has just a few counts. The V and J genes are TRBV7-2 and TRBJ2-5, with TRBD1 identical over 9 bases. Per the germline V gene, CDR1 is SGHTA and CDR2 is FQGNSA. This CDR3 spans 15 amino acids. Trimming at V came to 1 base and at J to 5 bases, leaving 5 bases not matched to a gene. The CDR3, as DNA: TGTGCCAGCAGCTTAGTACAGGGGGCTGGGGAGACCCAGTACTTC. Translation gives CASSLVQGAGETQYF.

In the case of this clonotype: This may stem from a read error, because a much larger clone lies one nucleotide away. The chain recombines TRBV29-1 with TRBJ2-7; D is perhaps TRBD1 (5 bases). Germline V gene lookup returns CDR1 SQVTM and CDR2 ANQGSEA. The CDR3 spans 14 residues. V dropped 4 bases and J dropped 7 bases, with 20 bases sitting between them. The CDR3 coding sequence is TGCAGCGTTGTGGGTCACAGGCGGCTGGAGGAGCAGTACTTC. It encodes CSVVGHRRLEEQYF.

This clonotype has only a few counts. The CDR3 region is CSARGPAEETQYF. CDR3 nucleotide sequence: TGCAGTGCTAGAGGCCCAGCGGAAGAGACCCAGTACTTC. This chain uses TRBV20-1 with TRBJ2-5; TRBD2 is a possible D gene (5 bases). Germline CDR1 is DFQATT and CDR2 is SNEGSKA (reference sequence). The CDR3 totals 13 residues. V was shortened by 1 base and J by 3 bases, with 9 bases between the two germline ends.

There are a few counts of this clonotype. This sequence joins TRBV29-1 and TRBJ2-7, with 7 bases aligning to TRBD1. The V and J ends lost 1 base and 6 bases, in that order; junction bases with no gene match: 6. The germline V gene has CDR1 SQVTM and CDR2 ANQGSEA. This CDR3 contains 13 residues. The CDR3 coding sequence is TGCAGCGTTGAAGGACAGGGTCCGGGCGAGCAGTACTTC. Its translation: CSVEGQGPGEQYF.

This clonotype was seen more than once but under ten times. The V gene is TRBV10-3, the J gene TRBJ2-7, with 9 bases that match TRBD2. The V gene's germline CDR1 is ENHRY and CDR2 SYGVKD. With V trimmed by 11 bases and J by 5 bases, 10 bases remained unmatched. This CDR3 is built from 13 residues. Here the CDR3 DNA reads TGTGCCGCGCGGGAGGGCCTTTACAACGAGCAGTACTTC. Amino acid sequence: CAAREGLYNEQYF.

A few counts support this clonotype. This chain joins TRBV5-1 and TRBJ2-1; TRBD1 aligns across 10 bases. The CDR3 runs 16 residues. V trimming: 0 bases; J trimming: 8 bases; junction bases outside the gene matches: 8. Looked up from germline, CDR1 is SGHRS and CDR2 is YFSETQ. The CDR3 sequence is CASSLGTGTGAHEQFF. The CDR3 DNA reads as TGCGCCAGCAGCTTGGGCACCGGGACAGGGGCCCATGAGCAGTTCTTC.